This T cell receptor (beta chain) was captured by sequencing in a study of cytomegalovirus exposure and HLA in healthy donors. Comments on this clone: Its antigen remains unknown.

Sequencing was performed with immunoSEQ multiplex PCR; in TCRdb, only in-frame clones are kept and a portion is missing. The table has tens of thousands of clones, under 95% seen once. The V end was cut by 4 bases, the J end by 7 bases, with 20 bases between. The CDR3 runs to 16 residues. Germline assignment: CDR1 MGHDK and CDR2 SYGVNS. Study findings and constraints: Across donors, most TCRs were seen rarely, yet some public ones were widespread. In the 90 to 150 validation repertoires, 94% of cluster scores exceeded 0, per a later analysis.

This chain joins TRBV25-1 and TRBJ2-1; weak D call: TRBD2 (7 bases). Sequencing used PBMCs. This TCR came from a man under 40 in good health and CMV-seronegative. As DNA, the CDR3 is TGTGCCAGCAGTGGCGACGGGGGGCCCTGGGGAAATGAGCAGTTCTTC. It specifies CASSGDGGPWGNEQFF.